This T cell receptor beta chain was observed in a study of cytomegalovirus exposure and HLA in healthy donors. Findings and limits, study-wide: Presence/absence analyses took donor sequencing depth as roughly uniform.

As for this clone: Its specificity is unknown.

Germline CDR1 is SNHLY and CDR2 is FYNNEI. Trimming removed 0 bases at V and 2 bases at J, with 13 bases between. This CDR3 contains 16 residues. PCR employed 60 Vbeta and 13 Jbeta primers. Profiling relied on immunoSEQ multiplex PCR, and the TCRdb table lists in-frame clones only, not all of them. The table records over 150,000 clones, roughly 80% of them present only once. This receptor was taken from a man between 35 and 55 years old in good health and CMV-seronegative. Sequencing was performed on PBMCs. This chain links TRBV2 with TRBJ1-1; a weak D match, TRBD1 (5 bases). DNA for the CDR3: TGTGCCAGCAGTGAAGCGGGTGCAGGGTACAACACTGAAGCTTTCTTT. Translation gives CASSEAGAGYNTEAFF.